This TCR beta chain was captured by sequencing in a study of vaccination effects on CD4 cells after COVID-19. Whole-study findings and limits: The study got few convalescent patients and did not collect any early post-infection timepoints.

Data came from immunoSEQ multiplex PCR; TCRdb stores just in-frame clones and leaves some out. Among around 24,000 clones listed, roughly 79% were seen once. The CDR3 spans 11 residues. Trimming pared 6 bases from V and 6 bases from J, leaving 8 bases between. Before sequencing took place, the ViraFEST assay used viral peptide pools to expand antigen-specific CD4+ T cells. Culture lasted roughly eleven days before CD4+ T cell isolation. Participants each got two BNT162b2 or mRNA-1273 vaccine doses. Nucleocapsid antibodies stayed negative before and after vaccination, showing no earlier SARS-CoV-2 infection. For this clone: Antigen specificity is unknown.

V usage is TRBV12-3 or TRBV12-4 and J usage is TRBJ1-2; no clear D gene. Here the sequenced sample was CD4+ T cells from PBMCs cultured with SARS-CoV-2 spike peptides, taken after COVID-19 vaccination. The TCR comes from a human donor who received a COVID-19 vaccine. Some clones in this sample may be carry-over from other donors' samples. The CDR3 protein is CASSRSHGYTF. The CDR3 region has the DNA TGTGCCAGCAGCCGAAGCCATGGCTACACCTTC.